The sequence of this T cell receptor (beta chain) was determined in a study of neurological immune-mediated disorders. Broader study findings: The expanded clones of different subjects shared no CDR3 amino acid sequences (suggesting private repertoires in all groups).

The cDNA came from 5'RACE, which used 10-nucleotide random UMIs. TCRdb reanalysed the 5' RACE reads using MiXCR and keeps one entry per CDR3 protein. The sample contains roughly 34,000 distinct CDR3 sequences, around 13% of which appear only once. The time point denotes: longitudinal time-point 2. This clonotype was recorded many times. Its matching antigen is unknown. The TCR was taken from a woman aged 35 to 49 in good health. Material: PBMCs.

The DNA for the CDR3 is TGTGCCAGCAGTCTGGGTCGCGCTCAGCCCCAGCATTTT. The encoded protein is CASSLGRAQPQHF. The rearrangement uses TRBV3-1 and TRBJ1-5; D gene uncertain. From germline, CDR1 is LGHDT and CDR2 YNNKEL (reference sequence). There are 13 residues in the CDR3. V was shortened by 6 bases and J by 6 bases, with 12 bases between the two germline ends.